The 9 T cell receptor beta chains presented below share a single source sample, sequenced in a study of cytomegalovirus exposure and HLA in healthy donors. Amplification used 60 Vbeta primers and 13 Jbeta primers. Here immunoSEQ multiplex PCR was the method, and the copy in TCRdb shows in-frame clones only, minus some. The sample includes about 130,000 clones, roughly 80% of them seen just once. What was sequenced was PBMCs. The receptors were gathered from a woman aged 50 to 65 in good health and CMV-seronegative.

The chain has TRBV7-3 and TRBJ2-7, with 9 nucleotides matching TRBD1. The CDR3 is 15 amino acids. Germline V lookup: CDR1 SGHTA, CDR2 FQGTGA. After removal of 2 bases from V and 5 bases from J, the junction contained 7 bases not matched to a gene. The CDR3 coding sequence is TGTGCCAGCAGCTTATGGGGACAGGGCGGCAACGAGCAGTACTTC. This translates into CASSLWGQGGNEQYF.

The table lists this clone with a count of one. This rearrangement joins TRBV19 to TRBJ1-1, with 8 positions matching TRBD1. CDR3 length: 14 residues. V gave up 4 bases and J gave up 5 bases; unmatched junction bases: 6. Germline V lookup: CDR1 LNHDA, CDR2 SQIVND (reference sequence). CDR3 coding DNA: TGTGCCAGTAGTAAGGCAGGGGGCGTAACTGAAGCTTTCTTT. Protein: CASSKAGGVTEAFF.

The chain carries TRBV19 and TRBJ1-5, with D uncertain. This CDR3 comprises 15 residues. With 2 bases removed from V and 7 bases from J, the gap between germline ends came to 15 bases. Germline V gene data show CDR1 as LNHDA and CDR2 as SQIVND (reference sequence). DNA for the CDR3: TGTGCCAGTAGTATACAGGCCTTGGCGGGACAGCCCCAGCATTTT. Translating gives CASSIQALAGQPQHF.

The rearrangement uses TRBV10-3 and TRBJ1-1; D remains ambiguous. Germline values: CDR1 ENHRY, CDR2 SYGVKD. Trimming cost V 4 bases and J 8 bases, with 17 bases left between them. This CDR3 comprises 14 residues. For the CDR3, the DNA is TGTGCCATCAGTGCCGGGATCCCCCCCGGGGAAGCTTTCTTT. Translated: CAISAGIPPGEAFF.

The V and J genes are TRBV7-2 and TRBJ2-7; TRBD1 is a possible D gene (6 bases). Trimming shortened V by 5 bases and J by 0 bases, and 14 bases separated the two germline ends. Germline CDR1 reads SGHTA; CDR2 reads FQGNSA. The CDR3 runs 15 residues. CDR3 DNA sequence: TGTGCCAGCAGCCGAGGGGACACCTACTCCTACGAGCAGTACTTC. This codes for CASSRGDTYSYEQYF. Drawing the rest from reference TRBV7-2 and TRBJ2-7, the complete variable domain is GAGVSQSPSNKVTEKGKDVELRCDPISGHTALYWYRQSLGQGLEFLIYFQGNSAPDKSGLPSDRFSAERTGGSVSTLTIQRTQQEDSAVYLCASSRGDTYSYEQYFGPGTRLTVT.

This sequence joins TRBV6-7 and TRBJ1-2; D is unresolved. TRBV6-7 is an open reading frame, and its role is uncertain. CDR3 length equals 13 residues. The V end lost 4 bases, the J end lost 7 bases, and 13 bases lay between the germline ends. CDR3 residues: CASSFRPERGYTF. DNA for the CDR3: TGTGCCAGCAGTTTCCGACCCGAGCGTGGCTACACCTTC.

The genes are TRBV7-3 and TRBJ2-5; D is unresolved. Deletions cut 6 bases from V and 5 bases from J, with 13 bases between. This CDR3 has 13 residues. CDR1 and CDR2 from the germline V gene are SGHTA and FQGTGA. CDR3 nucleotide sequence: TGTGCCAGCAGTCGGAGCGTTTCTGAGACCCAGTACTTC. Protein: CASSRSVSETQYF. Using reference TRBV7-3 and TRBJ2-5 for the parts outside the CDR3, the full variable domain is GAGVSQTPSNKVTEKGKYVELRCDPISGHTALYWYRQSLGQGPEFLIYFQGTGAADDSGLPNDRFFAVRPEGSVSTLKIQRTERGDSAVYLCASSRSVSETQYFGPGTRLLVL.

V is TRBV7-2 and J is TRBJ2-7; D not resolved. The CDR3 has 14 residues. V was clipped by 1 base and J by 3 bases, with 10 bases between them. Germline assignment: CDR1 SGHTA and CDR2 FQGNSA. The CDR3 region is CASSLDHSFYEQYF. The CDR3 DNA reads TGTGCCAGCAGCTTAGACCACAGTTTCTACGAGCAGTACTTC.

This chain links TRBV6-1 with TRBJ2-7; 8 positions match TRBD1. Trimming cost V 7 bases and J 3 bases; bases outside gene matches: 8. The CDR3 is made up of 14 amino acids. Germline V lookup: CDR1 MNHNS, CDR2 SASEGT. The CDR3 region is CASTPGQVNYEQYF. CDR3 DNA sequence: TGTGCCAGCACGCCGGGACAGGTGAACTACGAGCAGTACTTC.